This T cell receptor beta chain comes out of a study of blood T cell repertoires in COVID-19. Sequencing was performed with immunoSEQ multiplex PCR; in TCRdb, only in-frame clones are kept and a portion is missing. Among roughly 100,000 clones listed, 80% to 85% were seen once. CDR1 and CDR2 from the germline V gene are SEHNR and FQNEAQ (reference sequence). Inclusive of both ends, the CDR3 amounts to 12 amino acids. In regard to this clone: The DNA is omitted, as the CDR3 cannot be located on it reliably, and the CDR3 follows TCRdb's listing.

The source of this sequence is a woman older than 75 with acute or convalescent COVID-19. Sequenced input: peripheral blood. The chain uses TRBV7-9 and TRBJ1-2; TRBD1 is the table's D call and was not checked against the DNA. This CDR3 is CASSFGQGIRAF.